This TCR beta chain was documented in a study of T cells after yellow fever vaccination. Production of TCR cDNA was by 5'RACE template switching, which also added a universal primer site and UMIs. MiXCR, run by TCRdb on the 5' RACE reads, gives a single entry per CDR3 protein. The profile shows about 340,000 distinct CDR3 sequences, 3% to 4.5% of them singletons. The CDR3 spans 19 residues. Germline CDR1 MNHEY, CDR2 SMNVEV (reference sequence). V dropped 5 bases and J dropped 4 bases, with 27 bases sitting between them. Concerning this clonotype itself: Its antigen is unidentified.

Study-wide points: Subsequent to the booster, the majority of primary-vaccination clones reappeared (around 96% CD4, 88% CD8). The secondary T-cell response peaked on day 5, not day 15, but was weaker.

The TCR comes from a man between 18 and 29 years old who received the YFV17D yellow fever vaccine. The source material was PBMCs, sampled 5 days after the yellow fever booster vaccination. The chain links TRBV27 to TRBJ2-1; maybe TRBD1 (8 bases). CDR3 bases: TGTGCCAGCAGTCGAAGGGGGGGACAGGTGCCCACGATTTACAATGAGCAGTTCTTC. Translation: CASSRRGGQVPTIYNEQFF.